A selection of T cell receptor beta chains follows, all from one sample in a study of cytomegalovirus exposure and HLA in healthy donors. Method: immunoSEQ multiplex PCR; TCRdb's copy keeps in-frame clones and lacks some. The sample contains about 160,000 clones, approximately 76% of which appear only once. The sequenced sample consisted of PBMCs. Receptor source: a man between 60 and 70 years old in good health and CMV-seronegative. Each CDR3 is given with its conserved first and last residue. The D gene is left open where the match is weak. Clone size is shown for a subset of rows, as once, few, many or a class of expanded clone.

TRBV4-2	TRBJ2-2	TRBD1	NA	CASSQEGTDAVRANTGELFF	TGTGCCAGCAGCCAAGAGGGGACAGATGCCGTGCGCGCGAACACCGGGGAGCTGTTTTTT
TRBV11-3	TRBJ2-1	NA	NA	CASSLEQGGHNEQFF	TGTGCCAGCAGCTTAGAACAGGGTGGCCACAATGAGCAGTTCTTC
TRBV21-1	TRBJ1-4	NA	NA	CASSKAPLNRDRAMRVSEKLFF	TGTGCCAGCAGCAAAGCGCCTCTTAACCGGGACAGGGCGATGAGAGTGAGTGAAAAACTGTTTTTT
TRBV27	TRBJ1-2	TRBD1	NA	CASSFTGGYGYTF	TGTGCCAGCAGTTTCACAGGGGGCTATGGCTACACCTTC
TRBV19	TRBJ2-7	TRBD1	NA	CASSGTGSSEQYF	TGTGCCAGCTCCGGGACAGGAAGTTCCGAGCAGTACTTC
TRBV5-1	TRBJ2-7	TRBD2	few	CASSLGASGAYEQYF	TGCGCCAGCAGCTTGGGCGCTAGCGGGGCCTACGAGCAGTACTTC
TRBV19	TRBJ1-2	NA	NA	CASSTRQVTDGYTF	TGTGCCAGTAGTACTAGACAGGTCACCGACGGCTACACCTTC
TRBV11-3	TRBJ2-1	NA	NA	CASERAPSSYNEQFF	TGTGCGAGCGAGAGGGCGCCCAGCTCCTACAATGAGCAGTTCTTC
TRBV2	TRBJ2-5	TRBD1	NA	CASSETPTRQGEGTQYF	TGTGCCAGCAGTGAAACGCCCACCCGACAGGGAGAGGGGACCCAGTACTTC
TRBV4-2	TRBJ2-1	TRBD2	NA	CASSPGLAGDDEQFF	TGTGCCAGCAGCCCGGGGCTAGCGGGGGACGATGAGCAGTTCTTC
TRBV5-1	TRBJ1-3	NA	NA	CASSLDGGRPRNTIYF	TGCGCCAGCAGCTTGGACGGGGGACGGCCCCGAAACACCATATATTTT
TRBV13	TRBJ2-7	TRBD2	NA	CASSLSAAGLANYEQYF	TGTGCCAGCAGCTTAAGCGCTGCGGGACTAGCGAATTACGAGCAGTACTTC
TRBV5-1	TRBJ2-3	TRBD1	NA	CASSLRSLGQDLTDTQYF	TGCGCCAGCAGCTTGCGAAGTTTGGGACAGGACCTCACAGATACGCAGTATTTT
TRBV5-8	TRBJ1-5	NA	NA	CASSSNQPQHF	TGTGCCAGCAGCTCGAATCAGCCCCAGCATTTT
TRBV28	TRBJ1-4	TRBD1	NA	CASSSGQGLGKLFF	TGTGCCAGCAGTTCGGGACAGGGCCTCGGAAAACTGTTTTTT
TRBV11-2	TRBJ2-1	NA	NA	CASSLALRGYRSYNEQFF	TGTGCCAGCAGCTTAGCCTTACGGGGATACCGCTCCTACAATGAGCAGTTCTTC
TRBV5-1	TRBJ2-5	TRBD1	NA	CASSLNPGQGLSSPKETQYF	TGCGCCAGCAGCTTGAATCCGGGACAGGGACTTTCTAGTCCCAAGGAGACCCAGTACTTC
TRBV15	TRBJ1-2	NA	NA	CATSRSSNYGYTF	TGTGCCACCAGCCGAAGCTCTAACTATGGCTACACCTTC
TRBV13	TRBJ2-7	NA	NA	CASSGRLDHYEQYF	TGTGCCAGCAGCGGTAGACTAGACCACTACGAGCAGTACTTC
TRBV7-9	TRBJ2-3	TRBD2	once	CASSLAASSGSTDTQYF	TGTGCCAGCAGCTTAGCGGCGTCTAGCGGGTCCACAGATACGCAGTATTTT
TRBV10-1	TRBJ2-2	NA	NA	CASSQNRADGELFF	TGCGCCAGCAGTCAAAACAGGGCGGACGGGGAGCTGTTTTTT
TRBV7-9	TRBJ1-1	TRBD1	few	CASSFRQGQNEAFF	TGTGCCAGCAGCTTTCGACAGGGTCAAAATGAAGCTTTCTTT
TRBV30	TRBJ1-6	TRBD1	NA	CAWSPDTTGNSPLHF	TGTGCCTGGAGTCCCGACACGACAGGGAATTCACCCCTCCACTTT
TRBV7-2	TRBJ2-6	NA	NA	CASAPLPPQFSGANVLTF	TGTGCCAGCGCCCCCCTCCCCCCCCAGTTCTCTGGGGCCAACGTCCTGACTTTC
TRBV9	TRBJ1-4	TRBD1	NA	CASSRRQGFPNEKLFF	TGTGCCAGCAGTCGAAGACAGGGCTTCCCTAATGAAAAACTGTTTTTT
TRBV7-2	TRBJ2-3	TRBD2	NA	CASSLVRREGLDTQYF	TGTGCCAGCAGCTTAGTTCGGCGGGAGGGCCTTGATACGCAGTATTTT
TRBV10-3	TRBJ2-5	NA	NA	CAISEGGPFQETQYF	TGTGCCATCAGTGAGGGTGGCCCGTTCCAAGAGACCCAGTACTTC
TRBV14	TRBJ2-7	TRBD2	NA	CASSQDLAGTLGQYF	TGTGCCAGCAGCCAAGATTTAGCGGGGACCCTTGGGCAGTACTTC
TRBV4-1	TRBJ1-5	NA	NA	CASSHPAGIGYNQPQHF	TGCGCCAGCAGCCACCCGGCGGGGATTGGTTACAATCAGCCCCAGCATTTT
TRBV11-2	TRBJ1-2	NA	NA	CASSLAGGPLAEGYTF	TGTGCCAGCAGCTTAGCCGGAGGGCCCCTCGCGGAGGGCTACACCTTC
TRBV10-3	TRBJ1-1	TRBD1	NA	CAISPGQGRGTEAFF	TGTGCCATCAGTCCGGGACAGGGGCGGGGCACTGAAGCTTTCTTT
TRBV5-4	TRBJ2-3	TRBD2	few	CASSTRLAGGFTDTQYF	TGTGCCAGCAGCACCCGACTAGCGGGAGGATTCACAGATACGCAGTATTTT
TRBV9	TRBJ2-3	TRBD2	NA	CASSAASGSMADTQYF	TGTGCCAGCAGCGCCGCTAGCGGGAGTATGGCAGATACGCAGTATTTT
TRBV7-2	TRBJ2-1	TRBD2	NA	CASSLASGRAYEQFF	TGTGCCAGCAGCTTAGCCAGCGGGAGGGCCTACGAGCAGTTCTTC
TRBV5-1	TRBJ1-5	TRBD1	NA	CASSGGQDSNQPQHF	TGCGCCAGCAGCGGGGGACAGGATAGCAATCAGCCCCAGCATTTT
TRBV7-2	TRBJ2-3	NA	NA	CASSLGHGTDTQYF	TGTGCCAGCAGCTTAGGACACGGCACAGATACGCAGTATTTT